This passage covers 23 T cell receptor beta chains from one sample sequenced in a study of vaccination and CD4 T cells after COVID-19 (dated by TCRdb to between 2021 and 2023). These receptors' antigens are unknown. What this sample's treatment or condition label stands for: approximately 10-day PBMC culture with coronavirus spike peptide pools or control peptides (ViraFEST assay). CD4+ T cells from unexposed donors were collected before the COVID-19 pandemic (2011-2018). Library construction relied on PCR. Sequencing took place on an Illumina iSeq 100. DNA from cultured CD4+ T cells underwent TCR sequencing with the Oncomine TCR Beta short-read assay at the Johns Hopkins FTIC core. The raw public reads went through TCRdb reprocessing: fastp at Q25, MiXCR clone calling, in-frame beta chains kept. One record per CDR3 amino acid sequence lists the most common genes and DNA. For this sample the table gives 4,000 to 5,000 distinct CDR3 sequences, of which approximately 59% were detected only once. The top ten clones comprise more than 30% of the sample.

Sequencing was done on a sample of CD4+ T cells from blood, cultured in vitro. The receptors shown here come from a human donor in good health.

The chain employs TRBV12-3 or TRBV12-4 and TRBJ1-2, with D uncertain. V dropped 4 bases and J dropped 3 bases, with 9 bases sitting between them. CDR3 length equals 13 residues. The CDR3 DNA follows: TGTGCCAGCAGTTCTTTATCAGACTATGGCTACACCTTC. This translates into CASSSLSDYGYTF.

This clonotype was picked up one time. This CDR3 is CASSLATQQYF. CDR3 sequence (DNA): TGTGCCAGCAGCTTAGCGACTCAGCAGTACTTC. The genes are TRBV7-2 and TRBJ2-7; unclear D gene. Per the germline V gene, CDR1 is SGHTA and CDR2 is FQGNSA. V was pared by 0 bases and J by 8 bases, with 5 bases between. This CDR3 region has 11 residues. Complete variable domain (other parts from reference TRBV7-2 and TRBJ2-7): GAGVSQSPSNKVTEKGKDVELRCDPISGHTALYWYRQSLGQGLEFLIYFQGNSAPDKSGLPSDRFSAERTGGSVSTLTIQRTQQEDSAVYLCASSLATQQYFGPGTRLTVT.

The CDR3 protein is CASKLRPGQGVHEQFF. DNA for the CDR3: TGTGCCAGCAAACTTAGACCGGGACAGGGTGTCCATGAGCAGTTCTTC. The gene calls are TRBV6-1 and TRBJ2-1; 9 positions agree with TRBD1. V was pared by 7 bases and J by 8 bases, with 15 bases of the junction left unmatched. The CDR3 has 16 residues. Germline loops: CDR1 MNHNS, CDR2 SASEGT.

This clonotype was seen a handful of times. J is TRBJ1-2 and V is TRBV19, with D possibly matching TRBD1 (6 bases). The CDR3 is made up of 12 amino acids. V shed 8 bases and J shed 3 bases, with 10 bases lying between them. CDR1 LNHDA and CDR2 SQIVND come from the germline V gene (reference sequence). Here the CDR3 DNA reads TGTGCCAGTGGCAGGGGAGACTATGGCTACACCTTC. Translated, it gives CASGRGDYGYTF.

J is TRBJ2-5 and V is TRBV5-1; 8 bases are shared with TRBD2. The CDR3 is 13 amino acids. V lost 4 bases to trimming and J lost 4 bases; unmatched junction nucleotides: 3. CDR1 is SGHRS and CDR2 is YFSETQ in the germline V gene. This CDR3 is CASSRTSGETQYF. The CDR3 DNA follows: TGCGCCAGCAGCAGAACTAGCGGAGAGACCCAGTACTTC.

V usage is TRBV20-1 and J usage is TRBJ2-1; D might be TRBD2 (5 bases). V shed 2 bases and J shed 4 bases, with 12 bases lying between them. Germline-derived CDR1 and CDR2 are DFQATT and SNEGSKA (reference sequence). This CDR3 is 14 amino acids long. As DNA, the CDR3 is TGCAGTGCTAGACCTCGGACTTCGTACAATGAGCAGTTCTTC. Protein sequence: CSARPRTSYNEQFF.

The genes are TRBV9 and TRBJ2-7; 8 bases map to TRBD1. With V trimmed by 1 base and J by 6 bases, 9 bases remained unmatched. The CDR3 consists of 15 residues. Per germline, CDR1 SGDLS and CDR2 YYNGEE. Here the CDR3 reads CASSVTGTGEGEQYF. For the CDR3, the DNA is TGTGCCAGCAGCGTAACCGGGACAGGAGAGGGCGAGCAGTACTTC.

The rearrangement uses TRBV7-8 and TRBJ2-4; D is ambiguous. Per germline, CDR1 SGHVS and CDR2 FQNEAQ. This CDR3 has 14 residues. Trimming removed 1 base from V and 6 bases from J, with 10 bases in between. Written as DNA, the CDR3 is TGTGCCAGCAGCTTAGGGACGTGGGGAAACATTCAGTACTTC. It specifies CASSLGTWGNIQYF.

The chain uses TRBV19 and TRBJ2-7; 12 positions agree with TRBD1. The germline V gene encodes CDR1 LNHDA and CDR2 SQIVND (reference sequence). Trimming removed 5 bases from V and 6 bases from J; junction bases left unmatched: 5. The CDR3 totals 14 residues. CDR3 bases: TGTGCCAGTAGTGAGCGGGACAGGGGGCGCGAGCAGTACTTC. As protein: CASSERDRGREQYF.

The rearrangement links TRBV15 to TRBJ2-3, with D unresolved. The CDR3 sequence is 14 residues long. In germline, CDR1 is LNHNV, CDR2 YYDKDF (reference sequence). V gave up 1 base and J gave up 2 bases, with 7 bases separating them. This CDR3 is CATSRGAVTDTQYF. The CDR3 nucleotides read TGTGCCACCAGCAGAGGAGCAGTCACAGATACGCAGTATTTT.

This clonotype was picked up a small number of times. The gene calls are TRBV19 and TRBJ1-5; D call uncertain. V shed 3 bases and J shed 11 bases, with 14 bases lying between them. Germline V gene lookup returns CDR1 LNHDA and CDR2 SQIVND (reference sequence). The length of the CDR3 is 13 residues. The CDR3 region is CASSIPGGTAQHF. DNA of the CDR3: TGTGCCAGTAGTATTCCTGGCGGCACAGCCCAGCATTTT. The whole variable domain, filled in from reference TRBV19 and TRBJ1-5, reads DGGITQSPKYLFRKEGQNVTLSCEQNLNHDAMYWYRQDPGQGLRLIYYSQIVNDFQKGDIAEGYSVSREKKESFPLTVTSAQKNPTAFYLCASSIPGGTAQHFGDGTRLSIL.

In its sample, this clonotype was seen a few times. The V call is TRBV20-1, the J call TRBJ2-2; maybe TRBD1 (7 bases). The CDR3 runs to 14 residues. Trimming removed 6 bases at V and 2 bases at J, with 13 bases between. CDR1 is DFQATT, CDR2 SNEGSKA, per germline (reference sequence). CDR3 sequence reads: CSARGTANTGELFF. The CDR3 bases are TGCAGTGCACGGGGGACAGCCAACACCGGGGAGCTGTTTTTT.

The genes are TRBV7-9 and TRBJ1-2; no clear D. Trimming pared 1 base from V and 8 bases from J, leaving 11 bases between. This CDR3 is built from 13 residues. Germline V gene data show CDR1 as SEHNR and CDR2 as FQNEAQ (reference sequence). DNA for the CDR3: TGTGCCAGCAGCTTAGGGGCGGCGGGAGGCTACACCTTC. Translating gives CASSLGAAGGYTF.

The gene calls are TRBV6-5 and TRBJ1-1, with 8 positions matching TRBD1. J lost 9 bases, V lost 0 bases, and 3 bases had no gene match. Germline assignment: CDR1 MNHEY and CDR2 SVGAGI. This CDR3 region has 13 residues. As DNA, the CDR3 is TGTGCCAGCAGTTACTCGGGACAGGATAAAGCTTTCTTT. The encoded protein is CASSYSGQDKAFF.

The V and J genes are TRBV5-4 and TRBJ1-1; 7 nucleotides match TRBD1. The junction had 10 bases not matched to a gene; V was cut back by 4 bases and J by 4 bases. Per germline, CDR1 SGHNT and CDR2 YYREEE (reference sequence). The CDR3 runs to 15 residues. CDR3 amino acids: CASSPEGAWGTEAFF. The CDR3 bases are TGTGCCAGCAGCCCCGAGGGGGCTTGGGGCACTGAAGCTTTCTTT.

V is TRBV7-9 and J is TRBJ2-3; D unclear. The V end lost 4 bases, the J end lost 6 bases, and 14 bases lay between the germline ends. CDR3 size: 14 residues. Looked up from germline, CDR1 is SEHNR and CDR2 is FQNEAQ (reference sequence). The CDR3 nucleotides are TGTGCCAGCAGCTCCCTGGGTTCGTTGGATACGCAGTATTTT. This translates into CASSSLGSLDTQYF.

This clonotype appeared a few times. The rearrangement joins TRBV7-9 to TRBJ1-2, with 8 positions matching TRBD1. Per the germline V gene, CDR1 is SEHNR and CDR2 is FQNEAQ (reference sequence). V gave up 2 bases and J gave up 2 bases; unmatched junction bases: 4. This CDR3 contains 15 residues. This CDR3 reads CASSLSGGQNYGYTF. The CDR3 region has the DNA TGTGCCAGCAGCTTATCAGGGGGCCAGAACTATGGCTACACCTTC.

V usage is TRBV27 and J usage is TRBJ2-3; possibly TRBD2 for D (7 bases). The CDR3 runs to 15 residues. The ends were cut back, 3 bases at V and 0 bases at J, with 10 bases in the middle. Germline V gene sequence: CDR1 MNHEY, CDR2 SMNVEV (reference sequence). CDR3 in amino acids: CASSFGGQSTDTQYF. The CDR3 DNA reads TGTGCCAGCAGTTTCGGGGGGCAAAGCACAGATACGCAGTATTTT.

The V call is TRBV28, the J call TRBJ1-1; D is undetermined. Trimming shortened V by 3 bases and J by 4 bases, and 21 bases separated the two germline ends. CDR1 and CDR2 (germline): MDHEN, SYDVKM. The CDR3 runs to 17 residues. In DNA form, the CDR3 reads TGTGCCAGCAGTTTCACTGGATCAGATTGGGGTGGCACTGAAGCTTTCTTT. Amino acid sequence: CASSFTGSDWGGTEAFF.

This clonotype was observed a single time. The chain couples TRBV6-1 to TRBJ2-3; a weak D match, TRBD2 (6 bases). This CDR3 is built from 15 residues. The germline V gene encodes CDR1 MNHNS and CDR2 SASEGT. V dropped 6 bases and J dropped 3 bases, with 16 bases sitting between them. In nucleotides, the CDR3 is TGTGCCAGCAGCCAAACCAGAGCGGGTACAGATACGCAGTATTTT. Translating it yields CASSQTRAGTDTQYF.

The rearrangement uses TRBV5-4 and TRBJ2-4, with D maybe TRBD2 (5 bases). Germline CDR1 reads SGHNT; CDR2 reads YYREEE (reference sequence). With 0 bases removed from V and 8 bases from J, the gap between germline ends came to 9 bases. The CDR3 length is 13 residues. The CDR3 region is CASSLGQEDIQYF. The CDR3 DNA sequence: TGTGCCAGCAGCTTGGGGCAGGAGGACATTCAGTACTTC.

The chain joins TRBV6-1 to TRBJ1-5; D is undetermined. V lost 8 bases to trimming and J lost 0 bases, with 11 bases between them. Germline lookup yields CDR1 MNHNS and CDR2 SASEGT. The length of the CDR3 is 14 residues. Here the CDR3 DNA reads TGTGCCAGCCTCTCCGGCGGTAGCAATCAGCCCCAGCATTTT. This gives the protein CASLSGGSNQPQHF.

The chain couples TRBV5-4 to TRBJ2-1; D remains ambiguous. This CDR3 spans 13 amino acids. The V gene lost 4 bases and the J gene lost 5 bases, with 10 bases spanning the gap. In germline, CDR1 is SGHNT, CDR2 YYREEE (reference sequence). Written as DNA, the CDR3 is TGTGCCAGCAGCCCGACGGAAAACAATGAGCAGTTCTTC. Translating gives CASSPTENNEQFF.